This TCR beta chain comes out of a study of radiotherapy plus CTLA-4 blockade in lung cancer. Regarding the study as a whole: There was expansion of tumor-derived TCR clones in blood after radiotherapy plus ipilimumab.

Each patient with chemo-refractory metastatic non-small-cell lung cancer was treated with focal radiation plus CTLA-4 blockade using ipilimumab. Trimming shortened V by 1 base and J by 8 bases, and 12 bases separated the two germline ends. The CDR3 sequence is 13 residues long. CDR1 and CDR2 (germline): SGHNT, YYREEE (reference sequence). Libraries were prepared by immunoSEQ multiplex PCR; TCRdb keeps only in-frame clonotypes and omits some of them. The sample lists under 90,000 clones, about two thirds occurring once. Remarks on this clone: Its antigen remains unknown.

The chain uses TRBV5-4 and TRBJ1-2, with TRBD1 as a possible D gene (6 bases). This sequence originates from a human donor with non-small cell lung cancer that progressed on radiotherapy plus ipilimumab. The sample was peripheral blood, taken from a patient treated with radiotherapy plus ipilimumab. For the CDR3, the DNA is TGTGCCAGCAGCTTGCCCGACAGGTACGGCTACACCTTC. Its protein is CASSLPDRYGYTF.